The 30 T cell receptor beta chains given below trace back to one sample, sequenced in a study of blood T cell repertoires in COVID-19 (dated by TCRdb to the early 2020s). The library was made by the immunoSEQ multiplex PCR assay. Entries here come from immuneACCESS through TCRdb and include only in-frame sequences with V and J called. Some clones fail to appear in such tables; in the studies checked, an unresolved V gene covers under half of the shortfall, and the cause of the remainder is unknown. This sample is represented by 130,000 to 150,000 clones; almost 90% of them were singletons. The ten most abundant clones make up about 2% of the sample. The specimen was peripheral blood. The receptors come from a human donor in a cohort sampled during active COVID-19.

This chain connects TRBV7-9 to TRBJ2-2; D is perhaps TRBD1 (6 bases). Trimming took off 5 bases at V and 8 bases at J, with 18 bases between the two ends. Germline lookup yields CDR1 SEHNR and CDR2 FQNEAQ (reference sequence). This CDR3 comprises 15 residues. The CDR3 region has the DNA TGTGCCAGCAGCCCATCCGACAGGATCCTAGGGGAGCTGTTTTTT. Its protein product is CASSPSDRILGELFF.

This clone appeared a single time. The genes are TRBV15 and TRBJ2-5; a possible D gene is TRBD2 (6 bases). The CDR3 contains 15 residues. Germline CDR1 LNHNV, CDR2 YYDKDF (reference sequence). V shed 6 bases and J shed 2 bases, with 16 bases lying between them. The CDR3 nucleotides are TGTGCCACCAGACTTCGGGGGACCGCTCAAGAGACCCAGTACTTC. Amino acid sequence: CATRLRGTAQETQYF.

The chain uses TRBV29-1 and TRBJ1-4, with D uncertain. This CDR3 has 13 residues. Trimming took off 0 bases at V and 6 bases at J, with 8 bases between the two ends. The germline V gene has CDR1 SQVTM and CDR2 ANQGSEA. The CDR3 loop is CSVEDRSYEKLFF. CDR3 in DNA: TGCAGCGTTGAAGACAGATCGTATGAAAAACTGTTTTTT. The full variable domain, its missing parts supplied by reference TRBV29-1 and TRBJ1-4, is SAVISQKPSRDICQRGTSLTIQCQVDSQVTMMFWYRQQPGQSLTLIATANQGSEATYESGFVIDKFPISRPNLTFSTLTVSNMSPEDSSIYLCSVEDRSYEKLFFGSGTQLSVL.

This clone was recorded a few times. The V gene is TRBV7-3, the J gene TRBJ2-2; 9 bases agree with TRBD1. V shed 3 bases, J shed 0 bases, and the junction held 2 bases outside the gene matches. CDR1 is SGHTA, CDR2 FQGTGA, per germline. There are 16 residues in the CDR3. This chain's CDR3 is CASSLTGGTNTGELFF. DNA of the CDR3: TGTGCCAGCAGCTTGACAGGGGGTACGAACACCGGGGAGCTGTTTTTT.

This rearrangement joins TRBV21-1 to TRBJ2-3; TRBD1 is the table's D call and was not checked against the DNA. TRBV21-1 is a recognized pseudogene. CDR3 length: 17 amino acids. The CDR3 nucleotides read TGTGCCAGCACCTCAACACCGGACAGGAAAAGCACAGATACGCAGTATTTT. Its translation: CASTSTPDRKSTDTQYF.

The chain is built from TRBV28 and TRBJ1-2; 7 bases match TRBD1. Per germline, CDR1 MDHEN and CDR2 SYDVKM. Trimming cost V 3 bases and J 0 bases; bases outside gene matches: 16. The CDR3 has 19 residues. CDR3 sequence reads: CASSFSVGTVWGANYGYTF. CDR3 bases: TGTGCCAGCAGTTTTTCGGTCGGGACAGTCTGGGGGGCTAACTATGGCTACACCTTC.

The genes are TRBV28 and TRBJ2-7, with 11 bases that match TRBD1. The J segment lost 3 bases and the V segment lost 1 base, leaving 2 bases of the junction unmatched. Germline V gene lookup returns CDR1 MDHEN and CDR2 SYDVKM. This CDR3 has 15 amino acids. The CDR3 protein is CASSLSGTGGYEQYF. The CDR3 coding sequence is TGTGCCAGCAGTTTATCCGGGACAGGGGGCTACGAGCAGTACTTC.

V gene TRBV7-9 combines with J gene TRBJ2-5; the match to TRBD1 covers 7 bases. The V gene end was trimmed by 3 bases and the J gene end by 5 bases; junction bases not matched to a gene: 6. This CDR3 is 14 amino acids long. Germline-derived CDR1 and CDR2 are SEHNR and FQNEAQ (reference sequence). CDR3 protein: CASSFTGVVETQYF. The CDR3 region has the DNA TGTGCCAGCAGCTTCACAGGGGTGGTGGAGACCCAGTACTTC.

The V call is TRBV15, the J call TRBJ2-3; D is perhaps TRBD1 (6 bases). Germline V gene lookup returns CDR1 LNHNV and CDR2 YYDKDF (reference sequence). The CDR3 is 14 residues long. V lost 1 base and J 15 bases, leaving 20 bases between the germline ends. The CDR3 bases are TGTGCCACCAGCAGAGGGGGGCAGGCTAGTCGGACCTATTTT. It yields the protein CATSRGGQASRTYF. The variable domain in full, completed from reference TRBV15 and TRBJ2-3, reads DAMVIQNPRYQVTQFGKPVTLSCSQTLNHNVMYWYQQKSSQAPKLLFHYYDKDFNNEADTPDNFQSRRPNTSFCFLDIRSPGLGDTAMYLCATSRGGQASRTYFGPGTRLTVL.

This clone showed up just once. V usage is TRBV19 and J usage is TRBJ1-1; 10 nucleotides line up with TRBD1. This CDR3 has 13 amino acids. V trimming: 8 bases; J trimming: 5 bases; junction bases outside the gene matches: 5. Germline loops: CDR1 LNHDA, CDR2 SQIVND (reference sequence). CDR3 nucleotide sequence: TGTGCCAGTTCAGACAGGGGGCGGACTGAAGCTTTCTTT. Amino acid sequence: CASSDRGRTEAFF.

The chain has TRBV4-3 and TRBJ1-3, with TRBD1 as a possible D gene (5 bases). The germline V and J ends were trimmed by 0 bases and 0 bases, with 12 bases remaining between them. This CDR3 is built from 17 residues. Looked up from germline, CDR1 is LGHNA and CDR2 is YSLEER. The CDR3 region has the DNA TGCGCCAGCAGCCAAGATCTACAGGTTGACTCTGGAAACACCATATATTTT. Its protein product is CASSQDLQVDSGNTIYF.

This chain joins TRBV6-1 and TRBJ1-5; tentatively, D is TRBD1 (5 bases). Trimming took off 1 base at V and 1 base at J, with 5 bases between the two ends. The CDR3 is 14 residues long. Germline CDR1 and CDR2: MNHNS and SASEGT. The CDR3 loop reads CASSEGQSNQPQHF. The CDR3 nucleotides are TGTGCCAGCAGTGAAGGACAGAGCAATCAGCCCCAGCATTTT.

This chain links TRBV2 with TRBJ1-2; D remains ambiguous. CDR3 length: 14 residues. CDR1 and CDR2 from the germline V gene are SNHLY and FYNNEI. V was trimmed by 1 base and J by 4 bases, leaving 10 bases between them. Here the CDR3 reads CASSEGLLPYGYTF. The CDR3 bases are TGTGCCAGCAGTGAAGGCCTACTCCCCTATGGCTACACCTTC.

The chain combines TRBV9 with TRBJ2-7, with TRBD2 as a possible D gene (5 bases). The CDR3 runs to 16 residues. Trimming removed 2 bases from V and 3 bases from J, with 18 bases in between. Germline-derived CDR1 and CDR2 are SGDLS and YYNGEE. CDR3 DNA: TGTGCCAGCAGCGTCTCTTGGCGGGCAGGCAGCTACGAGCAGTACTTC. Encoded protein: CASSVSWRAGSYEQYF. Complete variable domain (other parts from reference TRBV9 and TRBJ2-7): DSGVTQTPKHLITATGQRVTLRCSPRSGDLSVYWYQQSLDQGLQFLIQYYNGEERAKGNILERFSAQQFPDLHSELNLSSLELGDSALYFCASSVSWRAGSYEQYFGPGTRLTVT.

The table lists this clone with a few counts. The V and J genes are TRBV7-8 and TRBJ2-2; TRBD2 agrees at 12 bases. J gave up 5 bases and V 1 base, and 5 bases lay outside the gene matches. Germline values: CDR1 SGHVS, CDR2 FQNEAQ. This CDR3 spans 17 amino acids. This CDR3 reads CASSLGLAGVGTGELFF. In DNA, the CDR3 is TGTGCCAGCAGCTTAGGACTAGCGGGAGTAGGAACCGGGGAGCTGTTTTTT.

This clone turned up a few times. The genes are TRBV5-4 and TRBJ2-2, with D possibly being TRBD2 (5 bases). This CDR3 is 15 amino acids long. V lost 4 bases to trimming and J lost 8 bases, with 18 bases between them. Germline loops: CDR1 SGHNT, CDR2 YYREEE (reference sequence). The CDR3 nucleotides are TGTGCCAGCAGCCTAGCTCGGAGTGATCCGGGGGAGCTGTTTTTT. Its translation is CASSLARSDPGELFF.

There are a few counts of this clone. The genes are TRBV6-5 and TRBJ2-7; 7 bases align to TRBD1. Germline CDR1 MNHEY, CDR2 SVGAGI. V gave up 7 bases and J gave up 5 bases; unmatched junction bases: 5. The CDR3 sequence is 12 residues long. The CDR3 here is CASTRGGDEQYF. CDR3 nucleotide sequence: TGTGCCAGCACCAGAGGGGGCGACGAGCAGTACTTC.

This clone was detected once. This chain joins TRBV5-1 and TRBJ2-2; tentative D call: TRBD1 (5 bases). Trimming removed 0 bases at V and 2 bases at J, with 11 bases between. Germline CDR1 SGHRS, CDR2 YFSETQ. The CDR3 extends over 16 amino acids. The CDR3 DNA sequence: TGCGCCAGCAGCTTGGTCCCGACAGACAACACCGGGGAGCTGTTTTTT. Its translation: CASSLVPTDNTGELFF.

The chain uses TRBV5-5 and TRBJ1-2; 8 bases fit TRBD1. This CDR3 contains 15 residues. Germline CDR1 and CDR2: SGHKS and YYEKEE (reference sequence). Losses at the gene ends were 3 bases for V and 4 bases for J; bases not matched to a gene: 8. The chain's CDR3 is CASSSSGGAGYGYTF. The DNA of the CDR3 is TGTGCCAGCAGCTCTTCAGGGGGCGCAGGCTATGGCTACACCTTC. Variable domain in full (rest from reference TRBV5-5 and TRBJ1-2): DAGVTQSPTHLIKTRGQQVTLRCSPISGHKSVSWYQQVLGQGPQFIFQYYEKEERGRGNFPDRFSARQFPNYSSELNVNALLLGDSALYLCASSSSGGAGYGYTFGSGTRLTVV.

This chain links TRBV5-1 with TRBJ2-7; 7 nucleotides agree with TRBD1. J was trimmed by 5 bases and V by 4 bases; bases with no gene match: 6. Germline CDR1 and CDR2: SGHRS and YFSETQ. This CDR3 is built from 13 residues. CDR3 DNA sequence: TGCGCCAGCAGCCTGACAGGGTGGAACGAGCAGTACTTC. It specifies CASSLTGWNEQYF.

The rearrangement joins TRBV7-8 to TRBJ2-3, with 9 bases fitting TRBD2. The CDR3 contains 16 residues. V shed 4 bases, J shed 4 bases, and the junction held 9 bases outside the gene matches. CDR1 is SGHVS and CDR2 is FQNEAQ in the germline V gene. In DNA form, the CDR3 reads TGTGCCAGCAGCTATAGCGGGGGAGGTCTGGCAGATACGCAGTATTTT. Translation gives CASSYSGGGLADTQYF.

The rearrangement joins TRBV7-2 to TRBJ2-2; 12 bases fit TRBD2. CDR3 size: 16 residues. V shed 2 bases and J 5 bases; nucleotides not matched to a gene: 3. Looked up from germline, CDR1 is SGHTA and CDR2 is FQGNSA. CDR3 sequence: CASSLLAGGWTGELFF. CDR3 nucleotides: TGTGCCAGCAGCTTACTAGCGGGAGGGTGGACCGGGGAGCTGTTTTTT.

The chain links TRBV7-8 to TRBJ2-1; D is perhaps TRBD1 (5 bases). CDR1 and CDR2 (germline): SGHVS, FQNEAQ. The ends were cut back, 3 bases at V and 2 bases at J, with 26 bases in the middle. This CDR3 contains 20 residues. The chain's CDR3 is CASSFSRFQGFVSPYNEQFF. Written as DNA, the CDR3 is TGTGCCAGCAGCTTCAGCCGGTTTCAGGGATTCGTCTCCCCCTACAATGAGCAGTTCTTC.

This chain links TRBV11-3 with TRBJ2-7; 8 bases agree with TRBD1. CDR1 and CDR2 (germline): SGHNT, YENEEA. With 4 bases clipped from V and 5 bases from J, the junction kept 10 bases outside the gene matches. The CDR3 length is 15 residues. The CDR3 region is CASSSSWGQDHEQYF. CDR3 DNA: TGTGCCAGCAGCTCCTCTTGGGGACAGGACCACGAGCAGTACTTC.

This chain joins TRBV7-3 and TRBJ2-1; 8 bases agree with TRBD1. Trimming at V came to 2 bases and at J to 6 bases, leaving 9 bases not matched to a gene. CDR1 is SGHTA, CDR2 FQGTGA, per germline. The CDR3 runs 16 residues. CDR3 protein: CASSLSTDRGLNEQFF. CDR3 coding DNA: TGTGCCAGCAGCTTATCAACCGACAGGGGACTCAATGAGCAGTTCTTC.

V and J are TRBV6-4 and TRBJ2-1; TRBD2 matches at 12 bases. The CDR3 runs to 14 residues. V lost 3 bases and J lost 6; bases outside the gene matches: 0. Germline CDR1 is MRHNA and CDR2 is SNTAGT. The DNA of the CDR3 is TGTGCCAGCAGTGAGGGACTAGCGGGCAATGAGCAGTTCTTC. It yields the protein CASSEGLAGNEQFF.

The rearrangement uses TRBV9 and TRBJ1-1; weak D call: TRBD1 (5 bases). V was clipped by 0 bases and J by 2 bases, with 8 bases between them. CDR1 is SGDLS, CDR2 YYNGEE, per germline. The CDR3 length is 14 residues. The CDR3 loop reads CASSVGQPNTEAFF. The DNA of the CDR3 is TGTGCCAGCAGCGTAGGACAGCCCAACACTGAAGCTTTCTTT.

The V and J genes are TRBV7-8 and TRBJ1-6; D gene unclear. The germline V gene has CDR1 SGHVS and CDR2 FQNEAQ. The germline V and J ends were trimmed by 2 bases and 0 bases, with 14 bases remaining between them. There are 18 residues in the CDR3. This CDR3 reads CASSLRRARSSYNSPLHF. The CDR3 nucleotides read TGTGCCAGCAGCTTACGGCGGGCCCGGAGCTCCTATAATTCACCCCTCCACTTT.

The V call is TRBV12-3 or TRBV12-4, the J call TRBJ1-1; 10 bases fit TRBD1. The length of the CDR3 is 11 residues. V gave up 5 bases and J gave up 9 bases; unmatched junction bases: 0. The CDR3 protein is CASSDRGQAFF. In nucleotides, the CDR3 is TGTGCCAGCAGTGACAGGGGGCAAGCTTTCTTT.

The rearrangement uses TRBV4-3 and TRBJ2-3, with 15 bases matching TRBD2. CDR3 length: 16 residues. V dropped 3 bases and J dropped 7; count of bases not matched to a gene: 5. CDR1 is LGHNA and CDR2 is YSLEER in the germline V gene. The CDR3 protein is CASSHIGTSGRNTQYF. The CDR3 DNA is TGCGCCAGCAGCCACATCGGGACTAGCGGGAGGAATACGCAGTATTTT.